This T cell receptor (beta chain) was captured in a study of early T cells in non-severe SARS-CoV-2 infection. Findings and caveats of the study: Lookups in VDJdb leaned toward anti-spike CD8 responses and missed private and CD4 specificities.

Unique molecular identifiers were added to individual cDNA molecules. From the 5' RACE reads, TCRdb called clonotypes with MiXCR, one entry per CDR3 protein. The profile shows some 35,000 distinct CDR3 sequences, 5.5% to 8% of them singletons. Germline values: CDR1 DFQATT, CDR2 SNEGSKA (reference sequence). The trim removed 0 bases at V and 9 bases at J, leaving 16 bases unmatched. This CDR3 contains 17 residues. Concerning this clonotype: What it binds is unknown.

The source was whole blood, collected at baseline. The chain uses TRBV20-1 and TRBJ2-3; 9 nucleotides line up with TRBD2. The TCR comes from an adult who was a healthcare worker with PCR-confirmed SARS-CoV-2 infection or an uninfected control (not recorded which). CDR3 residues: CSARDTQREDLLGTQYF. The DNA of the CDR3 is TGCAGTGCTAGAGATACTCAGCGGGAGGATCTTTTAGGAACGCAGTATTTT.